This TCR beta chain was identified in a study of blood T cell repertoires in COVID-19. V gave up 2 bases and J gave up 5 bases, with 7 bases separating them. The CDR3 extends over 13 amino acids. The germline V gene has CDR1 SGHTA and CDR2 FQGNSA. The method was immunoSEQ multiplex PCR; TCRdb's version includes in-frame clones alone and lacks a portion of them. This sample has 30,000 to 35,000 clones, with 75% found just once. The receptor was derived from a man older than 75 with active or convalescent COVID-19. This chain uses TRBV7-2 with TRBJ1-5; D unresolved. The sequencing sample was made of peripheral blood. The CDR3 sequence is CASSLFQDQPQHF. CDR3 DNA: TGTGCCAGCAGCTTATTTCAGGATCAGCCCCAGCATTTT.